The entry that follows covers one T cell receptor (beta chain) sequence. The antigen remains unidentified. Peripheral blood came from all dose cohorts at three timepoints. Germline V gene sequence: CDR1 MNHEY, CDR2 SVGAGI. Trimming shortened V by 6 bases and J by 8 bases, and 19 bases separated the two germline ends. This CDR3 has 15 amino acids. Generated by immunoSEQ multiplex PCR, the TCRdb table keeps only in-frame clones and is missing some. The sample includes 70,000 to 95,000 clones, more than 75% of them seen just once. These data come from a study of OX40 agonist ivuxolimab in advanced cancers. About the research overall: Checkpoint inhibitors had been given previously to 40% of patients. General study points: Compared with others, partial responders at 0.1-3.0 mg/kg displayed clonal expansion among the lowest. CD4+ and CD8+ T cells in blood underwent clonal expansion by week 6 at 0.1 to 3.0 mg/kg.

V is TRBV6-5 and J is TRBJ1-4; D ambiguous. The sample was CD4+ or CD8+ T cells sorted from blood, taken in a trial of the OX40 agonist ivuxolimab. This TCR was sampled from an adult with an advanced solid tumor such as melanoma, head and neck, liver or kidney cancer. The CDR3 sequence: CASRRTVWDQEKLFF. The CDR3 DNA is TGTGCCAGCAGAAGGACGGTTTGGGATCAGGAAAAACTGTTTTTT.